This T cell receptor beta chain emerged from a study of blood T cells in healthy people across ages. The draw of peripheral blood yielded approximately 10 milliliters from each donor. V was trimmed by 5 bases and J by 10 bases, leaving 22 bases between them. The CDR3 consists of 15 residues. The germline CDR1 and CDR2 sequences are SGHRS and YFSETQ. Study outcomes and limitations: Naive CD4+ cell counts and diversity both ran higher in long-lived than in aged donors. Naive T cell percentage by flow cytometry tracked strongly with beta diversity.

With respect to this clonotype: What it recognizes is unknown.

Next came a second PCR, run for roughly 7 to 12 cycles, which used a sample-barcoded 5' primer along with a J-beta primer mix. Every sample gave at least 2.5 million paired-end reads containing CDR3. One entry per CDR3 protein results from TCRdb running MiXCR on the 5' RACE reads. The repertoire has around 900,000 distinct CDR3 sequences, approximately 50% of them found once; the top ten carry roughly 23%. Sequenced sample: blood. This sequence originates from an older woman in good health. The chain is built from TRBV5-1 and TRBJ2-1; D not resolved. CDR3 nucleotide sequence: TGCGCCAGCAGACAAAGGGAAGGGATGTTTGGCGAGCAGTTCTTC. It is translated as CASRQREGMFGEQFF. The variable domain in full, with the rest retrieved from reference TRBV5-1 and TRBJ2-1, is KAGVTQTPRYLIKTRGQQVTLSCSPISGHRSVSWYQQTPGQGLQFLFEYFSETQRNKGNFPGRFSGRQFSNSRSEMNVSTLELGDSALYLCASRQREGMFGEQFFGPGTRLTVL.